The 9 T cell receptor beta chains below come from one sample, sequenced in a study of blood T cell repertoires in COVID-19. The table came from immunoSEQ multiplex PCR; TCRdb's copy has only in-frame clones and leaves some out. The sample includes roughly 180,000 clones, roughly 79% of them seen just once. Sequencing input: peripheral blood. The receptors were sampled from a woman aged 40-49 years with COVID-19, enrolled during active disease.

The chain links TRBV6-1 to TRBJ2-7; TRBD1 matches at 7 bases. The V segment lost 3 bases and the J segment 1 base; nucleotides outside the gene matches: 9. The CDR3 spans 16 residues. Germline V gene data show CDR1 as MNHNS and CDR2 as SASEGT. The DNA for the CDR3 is TGTGCCAGCAGTGACCCCGGGACAGTGCTTTCCTACGAGCAGTACTTC. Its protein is CASSDPGTVLSYEQYF.

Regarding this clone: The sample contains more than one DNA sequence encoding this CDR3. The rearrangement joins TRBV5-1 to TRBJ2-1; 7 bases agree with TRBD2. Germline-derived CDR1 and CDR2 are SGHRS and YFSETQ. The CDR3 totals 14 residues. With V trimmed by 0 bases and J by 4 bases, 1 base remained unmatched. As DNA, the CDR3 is TGCGCCAGCAGCTTGGGACTAGCTTACAATGAGCAGTTCTTC. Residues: CASSLGLAYNEQFF.

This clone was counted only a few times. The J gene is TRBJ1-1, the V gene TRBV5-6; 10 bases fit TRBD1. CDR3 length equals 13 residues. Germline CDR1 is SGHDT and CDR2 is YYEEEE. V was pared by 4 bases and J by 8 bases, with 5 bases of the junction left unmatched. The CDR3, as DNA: TGTGCCAGCAGCGCGACAGGGGGCAACGAAGCTTTCTTT. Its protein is CASSATGGNEAFF.

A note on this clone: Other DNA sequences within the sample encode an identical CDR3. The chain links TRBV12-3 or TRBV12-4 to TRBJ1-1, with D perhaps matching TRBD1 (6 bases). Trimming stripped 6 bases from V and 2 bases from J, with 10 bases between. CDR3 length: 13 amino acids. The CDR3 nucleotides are TGTGCCAGCAGCCTACAGGGAAACACTGAAGCTTTCTTT. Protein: CASSLQGNTEAFF.

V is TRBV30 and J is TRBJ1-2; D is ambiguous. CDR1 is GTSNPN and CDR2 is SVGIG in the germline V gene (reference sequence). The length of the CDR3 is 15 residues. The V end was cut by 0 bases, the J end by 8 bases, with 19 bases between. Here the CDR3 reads CAWSVQVRRMRGYTF. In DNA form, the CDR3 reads TGTGCCTGGAGTGTACAAGTTAGGCGGATGAGGGGCTACACCTTC.

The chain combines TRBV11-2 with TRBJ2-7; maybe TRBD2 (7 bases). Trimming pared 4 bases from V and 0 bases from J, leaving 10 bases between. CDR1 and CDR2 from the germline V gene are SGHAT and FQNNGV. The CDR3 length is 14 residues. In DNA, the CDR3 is TGTGCCAGCAGCTCGGGGGGCAACTCCTACGAGCAGTACTTC. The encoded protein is CASSSGGNSYEQYF. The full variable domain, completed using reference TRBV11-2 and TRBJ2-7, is EAGVAQSPRYKIIEKRQSVAFWCNPISGHATLYWYQQILGQGPKLLIQFQNNGVVDDSQLPKDRFSAERLKGVDSTLKIQPAKLEDSAVYLCASSSGGNSYEQYFGPGTRLTVT.

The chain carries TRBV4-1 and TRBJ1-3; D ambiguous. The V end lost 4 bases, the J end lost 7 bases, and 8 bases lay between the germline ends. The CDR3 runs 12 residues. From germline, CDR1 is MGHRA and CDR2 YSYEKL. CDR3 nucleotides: TGCGCCAGCAGCCTTGATAGTAACACCATATATTTT. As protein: CASSLDSNTIYF.

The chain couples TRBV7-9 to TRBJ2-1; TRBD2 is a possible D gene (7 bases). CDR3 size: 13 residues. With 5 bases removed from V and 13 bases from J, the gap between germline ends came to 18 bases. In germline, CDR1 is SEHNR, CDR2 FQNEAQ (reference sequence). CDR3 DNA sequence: TGTGCCAGCAGCCCCACCCCTGGGGGGGCCCAGTTCTTC. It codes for CASSPTPGGAQFF.

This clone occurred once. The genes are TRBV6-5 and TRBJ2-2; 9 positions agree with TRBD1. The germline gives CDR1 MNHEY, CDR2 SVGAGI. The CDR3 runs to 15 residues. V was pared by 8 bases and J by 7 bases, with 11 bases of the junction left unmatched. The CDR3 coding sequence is TGTGCCAGCCGATCCTCCGGGACAGGGCACGGGGAGCTGTTTTTT. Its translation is CASRSSGTGHGELFF.